This passage covers 30 T cell receptor beta chains from one sample sequenced in a study of OX40 agonist ivuxolimab in advanced cancers. Sequencing was performed with immunoSEQ multiplex PCR; in TCRdb, only in-frame clones are kept and a portion is missing. The sample contains 70,000 or so clones, about 85% of which appear only once. The sample in question was CD4+ or CD8+ T cells sorted from blood, obtained in a trial of the OX40 agonist ivuxolimab. All receptors come from an adult with an advanced solid tumor such as melanoma, head and neck, liver or kidney cancer.

The rearrangement uses TRBV30 and TRBJ2-1; TRBD2 matches at 10 bases. Germline V gene lookup returns CDR1 GTSNPN and CDR2 SVGIG (reference sequence). V shed 6 bases, J shed 8 bases, and the junction held 10 bases outside the gene matches. This CDR3 comprises 14 residues. CDR3 bases: TGTGCCTGCAACAAGCGGGGGGGCCTCCATGAGCAGTTCTTC. The encoded protein is CACNKRGGLHEQFF.

This clone showed up just once. The chain has TRBV4-3 and TRBJ2-2, with unresolved D. V was cut by 0 bases and J by 3 bases, with 5 bases left in between. The CDR3 is made up of 14 amino acids. The germline gives CDR1 LGHNA, CDR2 YSLEER. In nucleotides, the CDR3 is TGCGCCAGCAGCCAAGAGTCCTACACCGGGGAGCTGTTTTTT. It translates to CASSQESYTGELFF.

The genes are TRBV30 and TRBJ2-2; D not resolved. V gave up 0 bases and J gave up 7 bases, with 12 bases separating them. This CDR3 comprises 14 residues. CDR1 GTSNPN and CDR2 SVGIG come from the germline V gene (reference sequence). CDR3 bases: TGTGCCTGGAGTGTACAATCGTCCCACGGGGAGCTGTTTTTT. It codes for CAWSVQSSHGELFF.

The chain employs TRBV28 and TRBJ2-7; no clear D gene. Germline assignment: CDR1 MDHEN and CDR2 SYDVKM. Trimming removed 10 bases from V and 2 bases from J, with 12 bases in between. This CDR3 comprises 12 residues. In DNA form, the CDR3 reads TGTGCCATCCAAGACCGACCCTACGAGCAGTACTTC. Amino acids: CAIQDRPYEQYF.

The chain combines TRBV7-9 with TRBJ1-2; D gene unclear. CDR3 size: 15 residues. Germline CDR1 SEHNR, CDR2 FQNEAQ (reference sequence). Trimming pared 1 base from V and 4 bases from J, leaving 13 bases between. In nucleotides, the CDR3 is TGTGCCAGCAGCTTAGGCGCGGGAGTAACCTATGGCTACACCTTC. Amino acid sequence: CASSLGAGVTYGYTF.

V is TRBV5-1 and J is TRBJ2-5, with 9 nucleotides matching TRBD1. V lost 0 bases to trimming and J lost 1 base; unmatched junction nucleotides: 7. From germline, CDR1 is SGHRS and CDR2 YFSETQ. The CDR3 has 17 residues. As DNA, the CDR3 is TGCGCCAGCAGCTTGGCCGGGACAGGGTGGGGCCAAGAGACCCAGTACTTC. It translates to CASSLAGTGWGQETQYF.

This sequence joins TRBV11-2 and TRBJ2-2, with 11 bases aligning to TRBD2. Germline loops: CDR1 SGHAT, CDR2 FQNNGV. The trim removed 2 bases at V and 5 bases at J, leaving 10 bases unmatched. This CDR3 region has 18 residues. The CDR3 loop reads CASSLRVILAGVTGELFF. For the CDR3, the DNA is TGTGCCAGCAGCTTACGAGTGATACTAGCGGGGGTTACCGGGGAGCTGTTTTTT.

V gene TRBV5-5 combines with J gene TRBJ2-7; D ambiguous. V lost 3 bases and J lost 2, with 12 bases in between. CDR3 length: 14 residues. Germline-derived CDR1 and CDR2 are SGHKS and YYEKEE (reference sequence). CDR3 region: CASSSVWGPYEQYF. DNA for the CDR3: TGTGCCAGCAGCTCTGTCTGGGGTCCCTACGAGCAGTACTTC.

This clone was seen only once. The chain uses TRBV18 and TRBJ2-3; TRBD1 matches at 7 bases. Trimming cost V 2 bases and J 6 bases; bases outside gene matches: 8. The CDR3 length is 15 residues. Germline assignment: CDR1 KGHSH and CDR2 LQKENI. The CDR3 sequence is CASSPYRGSSDTQYF. The CDR3 DNA sequence: TGTGCCAGCTCACCATACAGGGGTTCCAGCGATACGCAGTATTTT.

The V gene is TRBV7-2, the J gene TRBJ2-3, with TRBD2 matching over 12 bases. Trimming took 5 bases from V and 1 from J; bases not matched to a gene: 4. Germline V lookup: CDR1 SGHTA, CDR2 FQGNSA. The CDR3 is made up of 16 amino acids. The CDR3 sequence is CASSPRLAGGTDTQYF. As DNA, the CDR3 is TGTGCCAGCAGCCCACGACTAGCGGGGGGCACAGATACGCAGTATTTT.

The chain recombines TRBV19 with TRBJ2-1; the match to TRBD1 covers 9 bases. Germline CDR1 is LNHDA and CDR2 is SQIVND (reference sequence). J was trimmed by 10 bases and V by 5 bases; bases with no gene match: 9. The CDR3 has 14 residues. CDR3 sequence: CASSPWTGDNEQFF. CDR3 in DNA: TGTGCCAGTAGTCCCTGGACAGGGGATAACGAGCAGTTCTTC. Full variable domain (outside the CDR3, taken from reference TRBV19 and TRBJ2-1): DGGITQSPKYLFRKEGQNVTLSCEQNLNHDAMYWYRQDPGQGLRLIYYSQIVNDFQKGDIAEGYSVSREKKESFPLTVTSAQKNPTAFYLCASSPWTGDNEQFFGPGTRLTVL.

The V and J genes are TRBV6-6 and TRBJ2-7; TRBD2 aligns across 11 bases. With 6 bases clipped from V and 4 bases from J, the junction kept 5 bases outside the gene matches. The CDR3 is 14 residues long. Germline V gene lookup returns CDR1 MNHNY and CDR2 SVGAGI (reference sequence). The CDR3 sequence is CASRLTSGGYEQYF. In nucleotides, the CDR3 is TGTGCCAGCAGACTAACTAGCGGGGGATACGAGCAGTACTTC.

The V call is TRBV7-9, the J call TRBJ2-7; D is possibly TRBD2 (6 bases). The germline V gene has CDR1 SEHNR and CDR2 FQNEAQ (reference sequence). CDR3 size: 15 residues. V was clipped by 3 bases and J by 3 bases, with 15 bases between them. The CDR3 protein is CASSFSGVADYEQYF. CDR3 DNA: TGTGCCAGCAGCTTTTCGGGGGTCGCCGACTACGAGCAGTACTTC.

This rearrangement joins TRBV7-9 to TRBJ1-1, with D perhaps TRBD1 (5 bases). The CDR3 spans 15 residues. CDR1 SEHNR and CDR2 FQNEAQ come from the germline V gene (reference sequence). Trimming took 5 bases from V and 3 from J, leaving 16 bases between them. CDR3 protein: CASSRPQGKYTEAFF. The CDR3 coding sequence is TGTGCCAGCAGCCGACCCCAGGGCAAGTACACTGAAGCTTTCTTT. Using reference TRBV7-9 and TRBJ1-1 for the parts outside the CDR3, the full variable domain is DTGVSQNPRHKITKRGQNVTFRCDPISEHNRLYWYRQTLGQGPEFLTYFQNEAQLEKSRLLSDRFSAERPKGSFSTLEIQRTEQGDSAMYLCASSRPQGKYTEAFFGQGTRLTVV.

V gene TRBV19 combines with J gene TRBJ1-4, with D maybe TRBD1 (6 bases). Germline V gene data show CDR1 as LNHDA and CDR2 as SQIVND (reference sequence). V dropped 0 bases and J dropped 5 bases, with 10 bases sitting between them. The CDR3 runs to 15 residues. The CDR3 DNA sequence: TGTGCCAGTAGTATAGACGCGAGGGGGAATGAAAAACTGTTTTTT. It encodes CASSIDARGNEKLFF. The whole variable domain, filled in from reference TRBV19 and TRBJ1-4, reads DGGITQSPKYLFRKEGQNVTLSCEQNLNHDAMYWYRQDPGQGLRLIYYSQIVNDFQKGDIAEGYSVSREKKESFPLTVTSAQKNPTAFYLCASSIDARGNEKLFFGSGTQLSVL.

The chain uses TRBV6-1 and TRBJ2-1, with 9 bases fitting TRBD2. From germline, CDR1 is MNHNS and CDR2 SASEGT. This CDR3 has 19 residues. Trimming at V came to 0 bases and at J to 4 bases, leaving 13 bases not matched to a gene. CDR3 loop: CASSEAPFGSGSLYNEQFF. The CDR3 DNA reads TGTGCCAGCAGTGAAGCCCCGTTTGGTAGCGGGAGTTTGTACAATGAGCAGTTCTTC.

The V and J genes are TRBV15 and TRBJ1-5, with TRBD1 identical over 7 bases. J gave up 0 bases and V 1 base, and 3 bases lay outside the gene matches. Per the germline V gene, CDR1 is LNHNV and CDR2 is YYDKDF (reference sequence). The CDR3 consists of 16 residues. The CDR3 protein is CATSRVGGYSNQPQHF. CDR3 sequence (DNA): TGTGCCACCAGCAGAGTAGGGGGCTATAGCAATCAGCCCCAGCATTTT.

This chain links TRBV10-2 with TRBJ2-7; 7 bases map to TRBD1. CDR1 is WSHSY and CDR2 is SAAADI in the germline V gene. The ends lost 8 bases at V and 2 bases at J; junction bases unmatched: 15. The CDR3 spans 16 residues. CDR3 region: CASGLTRGTEPYEQYF. The CDR3 DNA reads TGCGCCAGCGGTTTAACAAGGGGGACAGAGCCCTACGAGCAGTACTTC.

This chain uses TRBV19 with TRBJ2-3, with 7 bases fitting TRBD1. This CDR3 has 15 amino acids. V lost 4 bases to trimming and J lost 2 bases; unmatched junction nucleotides: 6. Per the germline V gene, CDR1 is LNHDA and CDR2 is SQIVND (reference sequence). The DNA of the CDR3 is TGTGCCAGTAGTAAGAGGGACAGATACACAGATACGCAGTATTTT. Its protein product is CASSKRDRYTDTQYF.

The chain links TRBV5-4 to TRBJ1-2; D gene uncertain. CDR1 and CDR2 (germline): SGHNT, YYREEE (reference sequence). V was trimmed by 4 bases and J by 5 bases, leaving 15 bases between them. The CDR3 totals 14 residues. The CDR3 protein is CASSQERSGYGYTF. In DNA form, the CDR3 reads TGTGCCAGCAGCCAGGAGAGAAGTGGGTATGGCTACACCTTC.

This sequence joins TRBV5-1 and TRBJ2-7, with TRBD2 matching over 10 bases. In germline, CDR1 is SGHRS, CDR2 YFSETQ. The trim removed 0 bases at V and 2 bases at J, leaving 5 bases unmatched. There are 16 residues in the CDR3. The CDR3 reads CASSLAPGLAAYEQYF. DNA of the CDR3: TGCGCCAGCAGCTTGGCCCCCGGACTAGCGGCCTACGAGCAGTACTTC. The variable domain in full, with the rest retrieved from reference TRBV5-1 and TRBJ2-7, is KAGVTQTPRYLIKTRGQQVTLSCSPISGHRSVSWYQQTPGQGLQFLFEYFSETQRNKGNFPGRFSGRQFSNSRSEMNVSTLELGDSALYLCASSLAPGLAAYEQYFGPGTRLTVT.

This clone is categorized as medium-sized. The gene calls are TRBV19 and TRBJ1-2; tentative D call: TRBD1 (5 bases). With 5 bases removed from V and 4 bases from J, the gap between germline ends came to 14 bases. This CDR3 region has 14 residues. Germline CDR1 is LNHDA and CDR2 is SQIVND (reference sequence). The CDR3 sequence is CASSPREGSYGYTF. The CDR3 DNA reads TGTGCCAGTAGTCCCCGAGAGGGGTCCTATGGCTACACCTTC. The whole variable domain, remainder taken from reference TRBV19 and TRBJ1-2, is DGGITQSPKYLFRKEGQNVTLSCEQNLNHDAMYWYRQDPGQGLRLIYYSQIVNDFQKGDIAEGYSVSREKKESFPLTVTSAQKNPTAFYLCASSPREGSYGYTFGSGTRLTVV.

The chain couples TRBV5-4 to TRBJ2-7, with 13 bases matching TRBD2. J gave up 6 bases and V 4 bases, and 7 bases lay outside the gene matches. CDR3 length: 15 residues. Germline V gene lookup returns CDR1 SGHNT and CDR2 YYREEE (reference sequence). CDR3 nucleotide sequence: TGTGCCAGCAGCCGGACTAGCGGGAGCCCCCTCGAGCAGTACTTC. Its protein product is CASSRTSGSPLEQYF.

The chain carries TRBV30 and TRBJ2-3, with 7 nucleotides matching TRBD2. CDR1 and CDR2 from the germline V gene are GTSNPN and SVGIG (reference sequence). This CDR3 has 14 residues. Trimming cost V 3 bases and J 5 bases; bases outside gene matches: 8. CDR3 DNA sequence: TGTGCCTGGAGGCCGGCGGGGGAAAGAGATACGCAGTATTTT. Its translation is CAWRPAGERDTQYF.

The CDR3 spells CSAPGQGEAFF. CDR3 sequence (DNA): TGCAGTGCCCCTGGACAGGGAGAAGCTTTCTTT. This chain joins TRBV20-1 and TRBJ1-1, with 8 bases identical to TRBD1. The CDR3 extends over 11 amino acids. Germline values: CDR1 DFQATT, CDR2 SNEGSKA (reference sequence). The J segment lost 8 bases and the V segment lost 6 bases, leaving 5 bases of the junction unmatched.

The CDR3 here is CSTPGGTSGSNEQFF. In DNA, the CDR3 is TGCAGCACCCCAGGGGGGACTAGCGGGTCCAATGAGCAGTTCTTC. The V call is TRBV29-1, the J call TRBJ2-1, with 12 bases fitting TRBD2. V lost 8 bases, J lost 6 bases, and 11 bases stayed unmatched. The V gene's germline CDR1 is SQVTM and CDR2 ANQGSEA. The CDR3 sequence is 15 residues long.

This chain joins TRBV7-2 and TRBJ1-1; a possible D gene is TRBD1 (5 bases). Germline V gene data show CDR1 as SGHTA and CDR2 as FQGNSA. Deletions cut 8 bases from V and 1 base from J, with 14 bases between. This CDR3 is 14 amino acids long. The CDR3 coding sequence is TGTGCCAGCCCGGAACCCGACAGGAACACTGAAGCTTTCTTT. The encoded protein is CASPEPDRNTEAFF.

The CDR3 loop reads CASSRALQGAYEQYF. As DNA, the CDR3 is TGTGCCAGCAGTCGGGCCCTACAGGGAGCCTACGAGCAGTACTTC. The gene calls are TRBV6-5 and TRBJ2-7, with a tentative D call TRBD1 (6 bases). The CDR3 totals 15 residues. V gave up 5 bases and J gave up 2 bases, with 16 bases separating them. Germline assignment: CDR1 MNHEY and CDR2 SVGAGI.

The chain has TRBV7-2 and TRBJ1-3; D perhaps matches TRBD1 (5 bases). Germline CDR1 is SGHTA and CDR2 is FQGNSA. V was pared by 1 base and J by 4 bases, with 11 bases between. CDR3 length: 15 residues. The CDR3 sequence is CASSLVGGPGNTIYF. The CDR3 DNA reads TGTGCCAGCAGCTTAGTGGGGGGTCCCGGAAACACCATATATTTT.

Turning to this clone: Within the sample, other DNA sequences also encode this same CDR3. This chain connects TRBV7-2 to TRBJ2-7, with TRBD1 matching over 11 bases. After removal of 3 bases from V and 6 bases from J, the junction contained 4 bases not matched to a gene. The CDR3 contains 14 residues. Germline CDR1 reads SGHTA; CDR2 reads FQGNSA. The CDR3 region has the DNA TGTGCCAGCAGCTTTGGGACAGGGGGGCGCGAGCAGTACTTC. It encodes CASSFGTGGREQYF.